Listed here are 28 T cell receptor beta chains from one sample, sequenced in a study of blood T cells in healthy people across ages. PCR was performed a second time for about 6 to 12 cycles using a sample-barcoded 5' primer and a J-beta primer mix. TCRdb reanalysed the 5' RACE reads using MiXCR and keeps one entry per CDR3 protein. Of about 1,000,000 distinct CDR3 sequences listed, 40% to 45% are singletons. The material sequenced was blood. Source of these receptors: a woman aged 60-75 years in good health.

On this clonotype itself: This may stem from a read error, because a much larger clone lies one nucleotide away. This chain uses TRBV5-1 with TRBJ2-5; D perhaps matches TRBD1 (5 bases). V was shortened by 7 bases and J by 1 base, with 8 bases between the two germline ends. The CDR3 length is 12 residues. From germline, CDR1 is SGHRS and CDR2 YFSETQ. The CDR3 is CASGATQETQYF. The CDR3 coding sequence is TGCGCCAGCGGGGCAACCCAAGAGACCCAGTACTTC.

V and J are TRBV20-1 and TRBJ2-7; D possibly corresponds to TRBD2 (5 bases). The CDR3 totals 14 residues. Trimming shortened V by 0 bases and J by 5 bases, and 14 bases separated the two germline ends. The germline V gene has CDR1 DFQATT and CDR2 SNEGSKA (reference sequence). The CDR3 DNA follows: TGCAGTGCTAGAGAGCCTCGGGAAACCGACGAGCAGTACTTC. Translated: CSAREPRETDEQYF.

This clonotype was observed a handful of times. The V gene is TRBV3-1, the J gene TRBJ2-3; D is ambiguous. Germline V gives CDR1 LGHDT, CDR2 YNNKEL (reference sequence). Trimming took off 2 bases at V and 5 bases at J, with 17 bases between the two ends. CDR3 length: 16 residues. CDR3 DNA sequence: TGTGCCAGCAGCCAACAGGTGCCGCACGGTGGAGATACGCAGTATTTT. Amino acid sequence: CASSQQVPHGGDTQYF.

The chain joins TRBV6-6 to TRBJ2-5; D may match TRBD1 or TRBD2 (6 bases each). V was clipped by 11 bases and J by 2 bases, with 15 bases between them. There are 13 residues in the CDR3. Germline V gene data show CDR1 as MNHNY and CDR2 as SVGAGI (reference sequence). CDR3 protein: CAPRGEQQETQYF. The CDR3 bases are TGTGCCCCTAGGGGGGAACAGCAAGAGACCCAGTACTTC.

Of note for this clonotype: The junction does not match germline at one end; this may be a read error. The V call is TRBV7-9, the J call TRBJ2-2, with D perhaps matching TRBD1 (5 bases). Germline CDR1 is SEHNR and CDR2 is FQNEAQ (reference sequence). The CDR3 length is 14 residues. Written as DNA, the CDR3 is TGTACCAGCAGCTTATTAGGGGCCACCGGGGAGCTGTTTTTT. Its translation is CTSSLLGATGELFF.

This clonotype was picked up many times. Mismatch with germline at one junction end may stem from a read error. The J gene is TRBJ2-3, the V gene TRBV27; the D is unclear. The germline V gene has CDR1 MNHEY and CDR2 SMNVEV (reference sequence). CDR3 length: 13 residues. CDR3 protein: CASSLYRTDTQYF. CDR3 coding DNA: TGTGCCAGCAGCTTATATAGGACAGATACGCAGTATTTT.

This chain links TRBV20-1 with TRBJ2-2; 7 bases are shared with TRBD2. In germline, CDR1 is DFQATT, CDR2 SNEGSKA (reference sequence). Trimming removed 4 bases from V and 4 bases from J; junction bases left unmatched: 6. This CDR3 spans 14 amino acids. CDR3 DNA: TGCAGTGCTAAAAAAGCGGGATCCACCGGGGAGCTGTTTTTT. This translates into CSAKKAGSTGELFF.

Concerning this clonotype: One junction end disagrees with the germline gene, perhaps due to a read error. The chain recombines TRBV11-2 with TRBJ1-1; D unresolved. The CDR3 consists of 12 residues. Germline V lookup: CDR1 SGHAT, CDR2 FQNNGV. CDR3 in DNA: TGTGCCGGCAGCTTAGACTCGGCTGAAGCTTTCTTT. Translated: CAGSLDSAEAFF.

The chain is built from TRBV11-2 and TRBJ2-1; the D gene could be TRBD1 or TRBD2 (6 bases each). The CDR3 is 12 residues long. The germline V gene encodes CDR1 SGHAT and CDR2 FQNNGV. Trimming took 3 bases from V and 10 from J, leaving 10 bases between them. The CDR3: CASSFGGQEQFF. CDR3 coding DNA: TGTGCCAGCAGCTTTGGGGGGCAGGAGCAGTTCTTC.

The chain combines TRBV5-1 with TRBJ2-5; a possible D gene is TRBD2 (6 bases). Trimming shortened V by 2 bases and J by 11 bases, and 13 bases separated the two germline ends. Germline V gives CDR1 SGHRS, CDR2 YFSETQ. There are 12 residues in the CDR3. For the CDR3, the DNA is TGCGCCAGCAGCTTTAGCGGCACTGAGCAGTACTTC. Translation gives CASSFSGTEQYF.

This clonotype was detected a few times. The rearrangement links TRBV7-9 to TRBJ2-7; 8 bases line up with TRBD1. Germline V gives CDR1 SEHNR, CDR2 FQNEAQ (reference sequence). The CDR3 extends over 14 amino acids. J was trimmed by 3 bases and V by 0 bases; bases with no gene match: 1. CDR3 amino acids: CASSLAQGDYEQYF. Here the CDR3 DNA reads TGTGCCAGCAGCTTAGCACAGGGGGACTACGAGCAGTACTTC.

The chain couples TRBV10-3 to TRBJ2-5; 11 bases fit TRBD1. J lost 5 bases, V lost 6 bases, and 5 bases had no gene match. Germline-derived CDR1 and CDR2 are ENHRY and SYGVKD. This CDR3 is 14 amino acids long. The CDR3 sequence: CAIRPDRGLETQYF. CDR3 nucleotides: TGTGCCATCAGGCCGGACAGGGGGCTTGAGACCCAGTACTTC.

This clonotype has only a few counts. The rearrangement uses TRBV7-9 and TRBJ1-2; D gene ambiguous. Trimming stripped 1 base from V and 1 base from J, with 7 bases between. The CDR3 extends over 14 amino acids. Looked up from germline, CDR1 is SEHNR and CDR2 is FQNEAQ (reference sequence). CDR3 sequence (DNA): TGTGCCAGCAGCTTAGAGGCCATTAACTATGGCTACACCTTC. Protein sequence: CASSLEAINYGYTF.

The J gene is TRBJ1-4, the V gene TRBV7-9; TRBD1 agrees at 9 bases. The ends lost 7 bases at V and 8 bases at J; junction bases unmatched: 11. The germline gives CDR1 SEHNR, CDR2 FQNEAQ (reference sequence). This CDR3 contains 15 residues. CDR3 in DNA: TGTGCCAGCACCCCCCCCGGGACAGGGCTCGAAAAACTGTTTTTT. It translates to CASTPPGTGLEKLFF.

The chain joins TRBV3-1 to TRBJ2-5, with 9 nucleotides matching TRBD1. The DNA matches TRBJ2-7 better at its end, which makes the J call doubtful. CDR1 LGHDT and CDR2 YNNKEL come from the germline V gene (reference sequence). This CDR3 is built from 15 residues. The CDR3 spells CASSPTDRGLNEQYF. The DNA for the CDR3 is TGTGCCAGCAGCCCCACCGACAGGGGGTTAAACGAGCAGTACTTC.

This rearrangement joins TRBV15 to TRBJ2-5; D could derive from TRBD1 or TRBD2 (5 bases each). The J call may not be correct, given that the DNA end is closer to TRBJ2-7. Germline V gene data show CDR1 as LNHNV and CDR2 as YYDKDF (reference sequence). The CDR3 loop spans 14 amino acids. The CDR3 DNA reads as TGTGCCACCAGCAGAGCACGGGGCCGGGACGAGCAGTACTTC. The encoded protein is CATSRARGRDEQYF.

The chain employs TRBV20-1 and TRBJ2-7; D is unclear. CDR1 and CDR2 (germline): DFQATT, SNEGSKA (reference sequence). Trimming took off 3 bases at V and 3 bases at J, with 18 bases between the two ends. The CDR3 loop spans 15 amino acids. CDR3 DNA: TGCAGTGCTAGGAATATGGAACTACCCTTCTACGAGCAGTACTTC. Residues: CSARNMELPFYEQYF.

The CDR3 loop reads CASRGASGGEQFF. CDR3 in DNA: TGTGCCAGCAGGGGGGCTAGCGGCGGTGAGCAGTTCTTC. The chain joins TRBV12-3 or TRBV12-4 to TRBJ2-1; perhaps TRBD2 as D (7 bases). Trimming took 6 bases from V and 9 from J, leaving 15 bases between them. There are 13 residues in the CDR3.

This clonotype was counted only a few times. The rearrangement uses TRBV5-1 and TRBJ2-4; D is uncertain. The closer fit of TRBJ2-7 to the DNA end suggests the J call may be wrong. The CDR3 sequence is 14 residues long. Germline values: CDR1 SGHRS, CDR2 YFSETQ. The CDR3: CASRRSPTEDEQYF. The CDR3 region has the DNA TGCGCCAGCCGTCGGTCCCCCACTGAGGACGAGCAGTACTTC.

The chain uses TRBV29-1 and TRBJ2-1, with D possibly being TRBD1 (6 bases). The V gene's germline CDR1 is SQVTM and CDR2 ANQGSEA. CDR3 size: 14 residues. Trimming pared 0 bases from V and 9 bases from J, leaving 15 bases between. The CDR3 coding sequence is TGCAGCGTTGAAGATCAGGCGGACAGCGGTGAGCAGTTCTTC. This translates into CSVEDQADSGEQFF.

This chain links TRBV6-2 or TRBV6-3 with TRBJ2-1, with 7 bases fitting TRBD2. The J call may be wrong; the DNA end is better matched by TRBJ2-7. The CDR3 totals 16 residues. Germline CDR1 is MNHEY and CDR2 is SVGEGT. The CDR3 nucleotides are TGTGCCAGCAGTTACACTAGCGCTAGCTCCTACAATGAGCAGTACTTC. This codes for CASSYTSASSYNEQYF.

This clonotype was detected only once. The gene calls are TRBV5-1 and TRBJ2-1; the match to TRBD1 covers 7 bases. CDR1 SGHRS and CDR2 YFSETQ come from the germline V gene. The CDR3 has 14 residues. J gave up 2 bases and V 7 bases, and 6 bases lay outside the gene matches. The CDR3 DNA sequence: TGCGCCAGCCGGACAGGTTTCCCCTACAATGAGCAGTTCTTC. Protein sequence: CASRTGFPYNEQFF.

The gene calls are TRBV18 and TRBJ2-7; 10 bases agree with TRBD2. Looked up from germline, CDR1 is KGHSH and CDR2 is LQKENI. V gave up 2 bases and J gave up 5 bases; unmatched junction bases: 6. The CDR3 runs 15 residues. DNA for the CDR3: TGTGCCAGCTCACCATATACTAGCGGGATAGACGAGCAGTACTTC. Translating it yields CASSPYTSGIDEQYF.

In its sample, this clonotype was seen once. The CDR3 reads CATTLGDTQYF. CDR3 DNA sequence: TGTGCCACCACGCTAGGGGATACGCAGTATTTT. The chain employs TRBV12-3 or TRBV12-4 and TRBJ2-3; D is undetermined. The CDR3 consists of 11 residues. V lost 10 bases, J lost 6 bases, and 11 bases lay in between.

The gene calls are TRBV12-3 or TRBV12-4 and TRBJ1-2, with a weak D call TRBD1 (5 bases). The CDR3 consists of 15 residues. V dropped 6 bases and J dropped 6 bases, with 20 bases sitting between them. The CDR3 bases are TGTGCCAGCAGCCCCAGGGTAGGACACATCAATGGCTACACCTTC. The encoded protein is CASSPRVGHINGYTF.

The rearrangement links TRBV6-2 or TRBV6-3 to TRBJ1-5; the D is unclear. CDR1 is MNHEY, CDR2 SVGEGT, per germline. Trimming shortened V by 2 bases and J by 3 bases, and 8 bases separated the two germline ends. The CDR3 loop spans 14 amino acids. The CDR3 region is CASSYEQYNQPQHF. The CDR3 bases are TGTGCCAGCAGTTACGAACAGTACAATCAGCCCCAGCATTTT.

This clonotype was observed a handful of times. J is TRBJ2-7 and V is TRBV6-2 or TRBV6-3; possible D gene TRBD1, 5 bases. Trimming pared 10 bases from V and 1 base from J, leaving 14 bases between. The germline CDR1 and CDR2 sequences are MNHEY and SVGEGT. The CDR3 runs 13 residues. CDR3 nucleotides: TGTGCCACAACAGGAACTGTATCCTACGAGCAGTACTTC. It translates to CATTGTVSYEQYF.

There are a few counts of this clonotype. The genes are TRBV5-5 and TRBJ2-3; D not certain. The germline CDR1 and CDR2 sequences are SGHKS and YYEKEE (reference sequence). The CDR3 has 15 residues. Trimming left V 0 bases short and J 0 bases short, with 8 bases between. CDR3 amino acids: CASSLGTPSTDTQYF. The CDR3 region has the DNA TGTGCCAGCAGCTTGGGAACTCCTAGCACAGATACGCAGTATTTT.